These T cell receptor beta chains were read from a single sample in a study of T cell repertoires in cytomegalovirus infection. TCRdb processed the reads anew with MiXCR; each CDR3 protein has one entry. The table shows approximately 170,000 distinct CDR3 sequences, with 14% occurring only once. The sequencing input was PBMCs. The receptors were gathered from a human donor in good health (CMV status not recorded). Some clones in this sample may be carry-over from other donors' samples. Each CDR3 is given with its conserved first and last residue. Each record gives: clone size, V gene, J gene, D gene, CDR3 length, CDR3 protein, CDR3 DNA. D genes are given only for firm matches. Size is omitted from some rows. Given values are once, few, many or a class for expanded clones.

clone_size: many
v_call: TRBV5-1
j_call: TRBJ2-5
d_call: TRBD1
cdr3_length: 15
cdr3_aa: CASSPETGGVETQYF
cdr3_nt: TGCGCCAGCAGCCCAGAGACAGGGGGCGTGGAGACCCAGTACTTC

clone_size: few
v_call: TRBV20-1
j_call: TRBJ2-1
d_call: TRBD2
cdr3_length: 14
cdr3_aa: CSAPPGLATHEQFF
cdr3_nt: TGCAGTGCTCCACCGGGACTAGCGACGCATGAGCAGTTCTTC

clone_size: many
v_call: TRBV12-3/TRBV12-4
j_call: TRBJ2-2
d_call: NA
cdr3_length: 13
cdr3_aa: CASKGPGTGELFF
cdr3_nt: TGTGCCAGCAAGGGGCCTGGCACCGGGGAGCTGTTTTTT

clone_size: NA
v_call: TRBV7-3
j_call: TRBJ1-1
d_call: NA
cdr3_length: 14
cdr3_aa: CASSLRRVNSEAFF
cdr3_nt: TGTGCCAGCAGCTTACGCAGGGTGAACTCTGAAGCTTTCTTT

clone_size: few
v_call: TRBV20-1
j_call: TRBJ2-2
d_call: NA
cdr3_length: 14
cdr3_aa: CSASSDSNTGELFF
cdr3_nt: TGCAGTGCTAGCTCGGACAGTAACACCGGGGAGCTGTTTTTT

clone_size: NA
v_call: TRBV11-2
j_call: TRBJ2-5
d_call: NA
cdr3_length: 15
cdr3_aa: CASSLGTRGQETQYF
cdr3_nt: TGTGCCAGCAGCTTAGGCACACGGGGGCAAGAGACCCAGTACTTC

clone_size: few
v_call: TRBV7-9
j_call: TRBJ2-1
d_call: NA
cdr3_length: 15
cdr3_aa: CASSLGRGLGYEQFF
cdr3_nt: TGTGCCAGCAGCTTAGGGCGGGGGCTCGGGTATGAGCAGTTCTTC

clone_size: NA
v_call: TRBV3-1
j_call: TRBJ1-1
d_call: NA
cdr3_length: 14
cdr3_aa: CASSQLQENTEAFF
cdr3_nt: TGTGCCAGCAGCCAACTTCAAGAGAACACTGAAGCTTTCTTT

clone_size: many
v_call: TRBV7-2
j_call: TRBJ1-5
d_call: TRBD1
cdr3_length: 14
cdr3_aa: CASSLNRGHQPQHF
cdr3_nt: TGTGCCAGCAGCCTCAACAGGGGGCATCAGCCCCAGCATTTT

clone_size: NA
v_call: TRBV5-6
j_call: TRBJ2-1
d_call: NA
cdr3_length: 14
cdr3_aa: CASGQVPSYNEQFF
cdr3_nt: TGTGCCAGCGGTCAGGTACCATCCTACAATGAGCAGTTCTTC

clone_size: many
v_call: TRBV7-8
j_call: TRBJ2-5
d_call: TRBD2
cdr3_length: 15
cdr3_aa: CASSFLLAGEETQYF
cdr3_nt: TGTGCCAGCAGCTTCCTACTAGCGGGGGAAGAGACCCAGTACTTC

clone_size: NA
v_call: TRBV5-1
j_call: TRBJ2-5
d_call: TRBD2
cdr3_length: 18
cdr3_aa: CASSPSGLAGADRVAQYF
cdr3_nt: TGCGCCAGCAGCCCCTCCGGACTAGCGGGGGCAGACAGAGTAGCCCAGTACTTC

clone_size: NA
v_call: TRBV7-3
j_call: TRBJ2-7
d_call: NA
cdr3_length: 13
cdr3_aa: CASSLRAGREQYF
cdr3_nt: TGTGCCAGCAGCTTAAGGGCAGGGCGCGAGCAGTACTTC

clone_size: many
v_call: TRBV7-8
j_call: TRBJ2-2
d_call: NA
cdr3_length: 13
cdr3_aa: CASSSRRGGELFF
cdr3_nt: TGTGCCAGCAGCTCGAGAAGGGGAGGGGAGCTGTTTTTT

clone_size: many
v_call: TRBV7-2
j_call: TRBJ2-4
d_call: NA
cdr3_length: 14
cdr3_aa: CASSPAGAKNIQYF
cdr3_nt: TGTGCCAGCAGCCCCGCGGGGGCCAAAAACATTCAGTACTTC

clone_size: many
v_call: TRBV7-6
j_call: TRBJ1-2
d_call: NA
cdr3_length: 13
cdr3_aa: CASSPSPTVGYTF
cdr3_nt: TGTGCCAGCAGCCCCTCTCCGACAGTCGGCTACACCTTC

clone_size: NA
v_call: TRBV19
j_call: TRBJ1-1
d_call: NA
cdr3_length: 14
cdr3_aa: CASEGPNRISEAFF
cdr3_nt: TGTGCCAGTGAGGGTCCGAACAGGATCTCTGAAGCTTTCTTT

clone_size: many
v_call: TRBV7-2
j_call: TRBJ2-1
d_call: NA
cdr3_length: 11
cdr3_aa: CASSSRSEQFF
cdr3_nt: TGTGCCAGCAGCTCCCGAAGTGAGCAGTTCTTC

clone_size: NA
v_call: TRBV29-1
j_call: TRBJ2-7
d_call: TRBD1
cdr3_length: 13
cdr3_aa: CSVGDRAYYEQYF
cdr3_nt: TGCAGCGTGGGGGACAGGGCGTACTACGAGCAGTACTTC

clone_size: NA
v_call: TRBV29-1
j_call: TRBJ1-2
d_call: NA
cdr3_length: 11
cdr3_aa: CSVEGRYGYTF
cdr3_nt: TGCAGCGTTGAGGGGCGCTATGGCTACACCTTC